These 27 T cell receptor beta chains were all obtained from the same sample, sequenced in a study of HIV-infected patients and healthy controls. 400 to 550 ng RNA was reverse transcribed with alpha and beta constant-region primers. Alpha and beta chain libraries were made separately by chain-specific third strand synthesis with multiplexing indices. MiXCR, applied by TCRdb to the 5' RACE reads, yields one record per CDR3 protein. Altogether about 14,000 distinct CDR3 sequences are present, about 10% being singletons, with the ten largest covering less than 8%. The repertoire came from unfractionated whole blood and reflected all unsorted peripheral T cells. Sequencing was performed on blood. The origin of the receptors is an adult in good health.

This clonotype was counted ten times or more. The V and J genes are TRBV6-1 and TRBJ2-5; D uncertain. Trimming cost V 6 bases and J 5 bases, with 13 bases left between them. The CDR3 sequence is 13 residues long. The germline gives CDR1 MNHNS, CDR2 SASEGT. DNA for the CDR3: TGTGCCAGCAGGCTGATGGGATGGGAGACCCAGTACTTC. It encodes CASRLMGWETQYF.

This clonotype was detected many times. The chain joins TRBV3-1 to TRBJ1-2; tentatively, D is TRBD1 (6 bases). The CDR3 has 15 amino acids. Germline V gene sequence: CDR1 LGHDT, CDR2 YNNKEL (reference sequence). Between the trimmed V and J ends, which lost 1 base and 8 bases, there was a span of 17 bases. The CDR3 DNA sequence: TGTGCCAGCAGCCAAGGACCCCAAGGGGGATCCGGCTACACCTTC. This codes for CASSQGPQGGSGYTF.

In this sample, this clonotype turned up many times. The gene calls are TRBV18 and TRBJ1-1, with TRBD1 identical over 7 bases. Germline CDR1 reads KGHSH; CDR2 reads LQKENI. The CDR3 contains 15 residues. V was pared by 4 bases and J by 3 bases, with 8 bases of the junction left unmatched. For the CDR3, the DNA is TGTGCCAGCTCACTAACGGAGGGGGCGGACACTGAAGCTTTCTTT. Translation gives CASSLTEGADTEAFF.

Sample share makes this clonotype medium-sized. V and J are TRBV12-3 or TRBV12-4 and TRBJ2-5; D gene uncertain. Trimming removed 2 bases from V and 5 bases from J, with 3 bases in between. The CDR3 is 11 residues long. The CDR3 spells CASSLTETQYF. The CDR3, as DNA: TGTGCCAGCAGTTTAACGGAGACCCAGTACTTC.

There are many counts of this clonotype. The chain joins TRBV3-1 to TRBJ2-3; no firm D call. The length of the CDR3 is 13 residues. The germline V gene encodes CDR1 LGHDT and CDR2 YNNKEL (reference sequence). Trimming removed 1 base from V and 10 bases from J, with 12 bases in between. CDR3 amino acids: CASSQGSAGPQYF. The CDR3 DNA follows: TGTGCCAGCAGCCAAGGGTCGGCTGGGCCGCAGTATTTT.

This clonotype has at least ten counts. This sequence joins TRBV2 and TRBJ1-3; no clear D. CDR3 length equals 10 residues. V shed 6 bases and J shed 4 bases, with 1 base lying between them. The V gene's germline CDR1 is SNHLY and CDR2 FYNNEI. In DNA form, the CDR3 reads TGTGCCAGCAGGGGAAACACCATATATTTT. Encoded protein: CASRGNTIYF.

This clonotype is labeled medium-sized. The CDR3 spells CASSVATGKGTQYF. CDR3 coding DNA: TGCGCCAGCAGCGTGGCGACGGGTAAAGGTACGCAGTATTTT. The rearrangement joins TRBV5-1 to TRBJ2-3; no clear D. Trimming left V 4 bases short and J 8 bases short, with 17 bases between. The CDR3 extends over 14 amino acids. CDR1 SGHRS and CDR2 YFSETQ come from the germline V gene.

This clonotype was counted many times. V is TRBV4-3 and J is TRBJ2-1; no firm D call. Trimming left V 3 bases short and J 5 bases short, with 17 bases between. The germline CDR1 and CDR2 sequences are LGHNA and YSLEER. CDR3 length: 16 residues. This chain's CDR3 is CASSQYLNAANNEQFF. CDR3 sequence (DNA): TGCGCCAGCAGCCAGTACTTGAACGCAGCAAACAATGAGCAGTTCTTC.

V and J are TRBV6-2 or TRBV6-3 and TRBJ2-7; D gene uncertain. V lost 6 bases and J 1 base, leaving 16 bases between the germline ends. This CDR3 region has 15 residues. Germline lookup yields CDR1 MNHEY and CDR2 SVGEGT. The CDR3 sequence is CASRRASLGSYEQYF. For the CDR3, the DNA is TGTGCCAGCAGACGCGCCAGCCTGGGGTCCTACGAGCAGTACTTC.

The J gene is TRBJ1-1, the V gene TRBV29-1; D gene ambiguous. CDR3 length: 13 amino acids. Between the trimmed V and J ends, which lost 4 bases and 4 bases, there was a span of 13 bases. The germline V gene encodes CDR1 SQVTM and CDR2 ANQGSEA. The CDR3 loop is CSVVDARATEAFF. As DNA, the CDR3 is TGCAGCGTTGTGGACGCCCGCGCCACTGAAGCTTTCTTT. Variable domain in full (rest from reference TRBV29-1 and TRBJ1-1): SAVISQKPSRDICQRGTSLTIQCQVDSQVTMMFWYRQQPGQSLTLIATANQGSEATYESGFVIDKFPISRPNLTFSTLTVSNMSPEDSSIYLCSVVDARATEAFFGQGTRLTVV.

This clonotype was counted at least ten times. This chain connects TRBV6-5 to TRBJ1-5; 8 nucleotides align to TRBD1. Losses at the gene ends were 5 bases for V and 3 bases for J; bases not matched to a gene: 6. Germline V gene data show CDR1 as MNHEY and CDR2 as SVGAGI. The CDR3 runs 15 residues. CDR3 amino acids: CASSKTGADNQPQHF. CDR3 coding DNA: TGTGCCAGCAGTAAGACAGGGGCCGACAATCAGCCCCAGCATTTT.

This clonotype came up many times. The J gene is TRBJ1-2, the V gene TRBV3-1, with 7 bases lining up with TRBD1. Trimming took 4 bases from V and 3 from J; bases not matched to a gene: 8. Looked up from germline, CDR1 is LGHDT and CDR2 is YNNKEL (reference sequence). CDR3 size: 15 residues. The CDR3 bases are TGTGCCAGCAGCCGGAATCGGGACAGCTACTATGGCTACACCTTC. It specifies CASSRNRDSYYGYTF. Using reference TRBV3-1 and TRBJ1-2 for the parts outside the CDR3, the full variable domain is DTAVSQTPKYLVTQMGNDKSIKCEQNLGHDTMYWYKQDSKKFLKIMFSYNNKELIINETVPNRFSPKSPDKAHLNLHINSLELGDSAVYFCASSRNRDSYYGYTFGSGTRLTVV.

This clonotype was observed at least ten times. CDR3: CASSVEAERDTQYF. The CDR3, as DNA: TGTGCCAGCAGCGTAGAAGCGGAGAGGGATACGCAGTATTTT. This chain joins TRBV9 and TRBJ2-3; a possible D gene is TRBD2 (5 bases). Germline CDR1 SGDLS, CDR2 YYNGEE. The CDR3 totals 14 residues. Trimming shortened V by 0 bases and J by 6 bases, and 11 bases separated the two germline ends.

The J gene is TRBJ2-5, the V gene TRBV12-3 or TRBV12-4, with 8 bases matching TRBD2. V gave up 6 bases and J gave up 7 bases; unmatched junction bases: 7. The CDR3 runs to 13 residues. CDR3 sequence: CASRGAGGLTQYF. DNA of the CDR3: TGTGCCAGCAGGGGGGCGGGGGGCTTGACCCAGTACTTC.

This chain connects TRBV5-6 to TRBJ2-1, with D tentatively TRBD2 (6 bases). Trimming stripped 0 bases from V and 0 bases from J, with 13 bases between. Germline-derived CDR1 and CDR2 are SGHDT and YYEEEE. This CDR3 contains 17 residues. The CDR3 DNA follows: TGTGCCAGCAGCTTGGGGGTCATGCGGGGCTCCTACAATGAGCAGTTCTTC. Translated: CASSLGVMRGSYNEQFF. Using reference TRBV5-6 and TRBJ2-1 for the parts outside the CDR3, the full variable domain is DAGVTQSPTHLIKTRGQQVTLRCSPKSGHDTVSWYQQALGQGPQFIFQYYEEEERQRGNFPDRFSGHQFPNYSSELNVNALLLGDSALYLCASSLGVMRGSYNEQFFGPGTRLTVL.

This clonotype is medium-sized. The chain couples TRBV12-3 or TRBV12-4 to TRBJ1-1; D may be TRBD1 (6 bases). V was pared by 3 bases and J by 3 bases, with 20 bases between. CDR3 length: 17 residues. CDR3 nucleotide sequence: TGTGCCAGCAGTTTCAATAGGGGGGGGTTGGGGTACACTGAAGCTTTCTTT. Translation: CASSFNRGGLGYTEAFF.

This rearrangement joins TRBV6-6 to TRBJ2-7, with D possibly TRBD1 on 7 matching bases. There are 14 residues in the CDR3. The germline gives CDR1 MNHNY, CDR2 SVGAGI (reference sequence). Trimming cost V 7 bases and J 3 bases, with 16 bases left between them. The CDR3 here is CASIPTQGGYEQYF. The CDR3 region has the DNA TGTGCCAGCATCCCGACGCAGGGGGGCTACGAGCAGTACTTC.

The table lists this clonotype with many counts. The chain carries TRBV25-1 and TRBJ2-7, with D tentatively TRBD1 or TRBD2 (6 bases each). V was cut by 6 bases and J by 7 bases, with 13 bases left in between. Germline loops: CDR1 MGHDK, CDR2 SYGVNS. The CDR3 spans 12 residues. CDR3 sequence (DNA): TGTGCCAGCAGGAAGGGGGGTAGGGAGCAGTACTTC. It is translated as CASRKGGREQYF.

This clonotype was recorded many times. This sequence joins TRBV12-3 or TRBV12-4 and TRBJ1-6; TRBD1 is a possible D gene (5 bases). The CDR3 runs to 13 residues. Trimming removed 3 bases at V and 11 bases at J, with 11 bases between. CDR3 sequence: CASSFARGAPLHF. The CDR3 DNA reads TGTGCCAGCAGTTTCGCCCGGGGGGCACCCCTCCACTTT.

A remark on this clonotype: One base away lies a much larger clone, so this may be a sequencing read error. The chain employs TRBV12-3 or TRBV12-4 and TRBJ2-1; 11 bases fit TRBD2. TRBJ2-7 explains the end of the DNA better; the J call may be wrong. The CDR3 totals 15 residues. This CDR3 reads CASSPTSGGYNEQYF. CDR3 coding DNA: TGTGCCAGCAGTCCAACTAGCGGGGGATACAATGAGCAGTACTTC.

This clonotype was counted many times. V and J are TRBV20-1 and TRBJ2-7; TRBD1 matches at 9 bases. Germline V gene lookup returns CDR1 DFQATT and CDR2 SNEGSKA (reference sequence). There are 15 residues in the CDR3. Unmatched junction bases numbered 6, after V lost 0 bases and J lost 3 bases. CDR3 sequence: CSARDPDRGVYEQYF. CDR3 sequence (DNA): TGCAGTGCTAGAGACCCAGACAGGGGGGTCTACGAGCAGTACTTC.

Comment on this clonotype: A much larger clone lies a single base off, so this may be a read error. The V and J genes are TRBV12-3 or TRBV12-4 and TRBJ2-7, with D unclear. The CDR3 contains 16 residues. The CDR3 loop reads CASSLSPPGFSYGQYF. CDR3 bases: TGTGCCAGCAGTTTATCCCCACCAGGTTTCTCCTACGGGCAGTACTTC.

This clonotype has just a few counts. The chain links TRBV3-1 to TRBJ2-2; TRBD2 matches 8 bases. The CDR3 totals 15 residues. CDR1 is LGHDT, CDR2 YNNKEL, per germline (reference sequence). V was clipped by 0 bases and J by 4 bases; unmatched bases: 1. The CDR3 coding sequence is TGTGCCAGCAGCCAAGACAGCGGGGGCACCGGGGAGCTGTTTTTT. This translates into CASSQDSGGTGELFF.

This clonotype appeared many times. The CDR3 spells CASSLFPSLTDTQYF. The CDR3 DNA reads TGTGCCAGCAGCTTATTTCCTAGTCTGACAGATACGCAGTATTTT. The J gene is TRBJ2-3, the V gene TRBV11-2; no definite D call. Trimming cost V 2 bases and J 3 bases, with 12 bases left between them. The CDR3 runs to 15 residues. Germline values: CDR1 SGHAT, CDR2 FQNNGV. The variable domain in full, with the rest retrieved from reference TRBV11-2 and TRBJ2-3, is EAGVAQSPRYKIIEKRQSVAFWCNPISGHATLYWYQQILGQGPKLLIQFQNNGVVDDSQLPKDRFSAERLKGVDSTLKIQPAKLEDSAVYLCASSLFPSLTDTQYFGPGTRLTVL.

This clonotype appeared many times. The CDR3 bases are TGCGCCAGCAGCAGACAGGGGTCCATGAACACTGAAGCTTTCTTT. Translation gives CASSRQGSMNTEAFF. V usage is TRBV5-1 and J usage is TRBJ1-1, with 8 positions matching TRBD1. CDR3 length equals 15 residues. Germline CDR1 is SGHRS and CDR2 is YFSETQ. Losses at the gene ends were 4 bases for V and 0 bases for J; bases not matched to a gene: 5.

This clonotype is classed as medium-sized. V usage is TRBV18 and J usage is TRBJ2-5, with D perhaps given as TRBD1 or TRBD2 (5 bases each). With 3 bases removed from V and 4 bases from J, the gap between germline ends came to 12 bases. The CDR3 covers 14 residues. Germline values: CDR1 KGHSH, CDR2 LQKENI. CDR3 sequence: CASSPGAGRETQYF. For the CDR3, the DNA is TGTGCCAGCTCACCCGGGGCGGGCCGAGAGACCCAGTACTTC.

The chain employs TRBV4-3 and TRBJ1-1; D uncertain. Germline V gene lookup returns CDR1 LGHNA and CDR2 YSLEER. Trimming shortened V by 1 base and J by 1 base, and 10 bases separated the two germline ends. The CDR3 is 15 amino acids. In nucleotides, the CDR3 is TGCGCCAGCAGCCAAGTCCTAGGGTCGAACACTGAAGCTTTCTTT. Protein sequence: CASSQVLGSNTEAFF.